This TCR beta chain emerged from a study of T cell changes during pregnancy in multiple sclerosis. The germline V gene encodes CDR1 MNHNS and CDR2 SASEGT. This CDR3 comprises 12 residues. V shed 5 bases and J shed 5 bases, with 7 bases lying between them. Sequenced by immunoSEQ multiplex PCR; TCRdb stores in-frame clones only, minus some. The sample carries tens of thousands of clones, more than 80% recorded once. The clonotype comes from a female donor with multiple sclerosis, enrolled in a pregnancy study. The J gene is TRBJ1-5, the V gene TRBV6-1, with D unclear. The specimen comprised CD4+ T cells from peripheral blood mononuclear cells, sampled before pregnancy. CDR3 coding DNA: TGTGCCAGCAGTTCTCGAGATCAGCCCCAGCATTTT. It specifies CASSSRDQPQHF.